This TCR beta chain was found in a study of OX40 agonist ivuxolimab in advanced cancers. Study at large: With a range of roughly 20 to 85, age averaged approximately 60 years, and around 83% were male. Study-wide results and limits: A proportion of nonresponders additionally exhibited low normalized T-cell clonal expansion. With doses of 0.1 to 3.0 mg/kg, CD4+ and CD8+ blood T cells had undergone clonal expansion by week 6.

The protocol was immunoSEQ multiplex PCR, while the TCRdb copy is restricted to in-frame clones and leaves out a portion. The sample lists about 97,000 clones; approximately 87% were seen once. Cycle 7 day 1, cycle 4 day 1, and baseline were the timepoints at which blood was sampled. This CDR3 is 17 amino acids long. V was shortened by 4 bases and J by 10 bases, with 31 bases between the two germline ends. Germline-derived CDR1 and CDR2 are SQVTM and ANQGSEA. Turning to this clone: Its target is not known.

The J gene is TRBJ1-1, the V gene TRBV29-1; possible D gene TRBD1, 6 bases. The material was CD4+ or CD8+ T cells sorted from blood, obtained in a trial of the OX40 agonist ivuxolimab. The clonotype comes from an adult with an advanced solid tumor such as melanoma, head and neck, liver or kidney cancer. DNA of the CDR3: TGCAGCGTTGTCTTTTTGGGGGCAGGGGTTGAAGGTATTGGAGCTTTCTTT. This codes for CSVVFLGAGVEGIGAFF.